The clone carrying this T cell receptor (beta chain) appeared many times. This sample was included in a study of patients and donors after allogeneic stem cell transplantation. TCRdb fed the RT-PCR reads into MiXCR, producing one record per CDR3 protein. The data show 200,000 to 250,000 distinct CDR3 sequences, with roughly 13% seen just once and roughly 10% held by the top ten. Between the trimmed V and J ends, which lost 1 base and 8 bases, there was a span of 11 bases. Germline CDR1 is LNHNV and CDR2 is YYDKDF (reference sequence). This CDR3 spans 13 amino acids. The clonotype was recovered from a human donor who was either an allogeneic HSCT recipient or a stem cell or donor lymphocyte infusion donor (not recorded which). It is not recorded whose cells these are; they may come from a transplant donor. The sample consisted of blood, either unsorted or a sorted T cell fraction (not recorded which). The chain has TRBV15 and TRBJ1-1; D might be TRBD1 (5 bases). CDR3 nucleotide sequence: TGTGCCACCAGCAGAGGAGGGACGGGGGAAGCTTTCTTT. It yields the protein CATSRGGTGEAFF.